The clone carrying this T cell receptor beta chain was observed once. The antigen is not known. The entry originates in a study of beta chain features in type 1 diabetes. The study, taken as a whole, reports: TCRB repertoires of naive, central memory and Treg cells appeared more similar among patients than among healthy donors. Cells with high TCR expression could be over-represented when cDNA is sequenced. There was a moderate but significant shortening of TCRB CDR3s in all four CD4+ subsets of Type 1 diabetes patients. The VDJ junctions of type 1 diabetes patients carried fewer insertions and more deletions. Although PCR might favor shorter templates, it would do so equally in patients and controls.

CDR1 and CDR2 from the germline V gene are SGHTA and FQGNSA. Trimming took 4 bases from V and 5 from J; bases not matched to a gene: 7. This CDR3 is built from 14 residues. Every isolated RNA sample was fully reverse transcribed, so sequencing captured expressed TCRB transcripts. Sequencing used immunoSEQ multiplex PCR; TCRdb keeps in-frame clones, though not all of them. The repertoire has around 240,000 clones, under 20% of them found once; the top ten carry approximately 0.081%. This TCR was sampled from a young man with type 1 diabetes. Material: naive CD4+ T cells from blood. The chain links TRBV7-2 to TRBJ1-2, with 7 positions matching TRBD1. The DNA of the CDR3 is TGTGCCAGCAGCTCGCAGACAGGGACTTATGGCTACACCTTC. Translation: CASSSQTGTYGYTF.